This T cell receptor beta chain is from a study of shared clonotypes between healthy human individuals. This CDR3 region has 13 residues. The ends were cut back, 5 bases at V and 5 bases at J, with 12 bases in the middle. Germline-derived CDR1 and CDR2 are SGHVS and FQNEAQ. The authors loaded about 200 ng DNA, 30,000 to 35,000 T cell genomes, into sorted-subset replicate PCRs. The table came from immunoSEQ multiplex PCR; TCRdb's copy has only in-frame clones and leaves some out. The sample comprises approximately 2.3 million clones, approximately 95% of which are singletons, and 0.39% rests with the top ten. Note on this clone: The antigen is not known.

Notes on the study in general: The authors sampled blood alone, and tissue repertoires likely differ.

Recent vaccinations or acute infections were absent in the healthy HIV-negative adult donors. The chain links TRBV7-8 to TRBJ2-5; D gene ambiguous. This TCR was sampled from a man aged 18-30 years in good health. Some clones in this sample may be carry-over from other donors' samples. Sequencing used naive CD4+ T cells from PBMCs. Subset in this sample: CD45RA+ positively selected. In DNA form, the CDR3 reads TGTGCCAGCAGCCCCTGGACGATGGAGACCCAGTACTTC. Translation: CASSPWTMETQYF.